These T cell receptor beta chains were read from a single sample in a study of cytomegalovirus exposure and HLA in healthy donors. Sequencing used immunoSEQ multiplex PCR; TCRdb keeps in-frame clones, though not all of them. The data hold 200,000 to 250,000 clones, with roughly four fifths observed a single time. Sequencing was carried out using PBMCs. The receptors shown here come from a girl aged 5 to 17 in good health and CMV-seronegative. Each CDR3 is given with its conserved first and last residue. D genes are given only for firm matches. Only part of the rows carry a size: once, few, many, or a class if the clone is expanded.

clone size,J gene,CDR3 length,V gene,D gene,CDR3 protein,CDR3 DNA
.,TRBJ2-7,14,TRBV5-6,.,CASSLSQGPNEQYF,TGTGCCAGCAGCTTGTCGCAGGGGCCGAACGAGCAGTACTTC
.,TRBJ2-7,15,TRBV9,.,CASSVKGGGSYEQYF,TGTGCCAGCAGCGTAAAGGGAGGTGGGAGCTACGAGCAGTACTTC
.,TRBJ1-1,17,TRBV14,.,CASSQNPGHRYLTEAFF,TGTGCCAGCAGCCAGAATCCGGGACACAGATATCTCACTGAAGCTTTCTTT
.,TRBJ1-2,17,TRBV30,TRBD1,CAWSGPGTGGGNYGYTF,TGTGCCTGGAGCGGACCCGGGACAGGGGGCGGGAACTATGGCTACACCTTC
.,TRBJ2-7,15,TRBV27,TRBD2,CASSLSGLAGGEQYF,TGTGCCAGCAGTTTATCGGGGCTAGCGGGAGGCGAGCAGTACTTC
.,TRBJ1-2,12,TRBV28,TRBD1,CASRPTGGGYTF,TGTGCCAGCAGACCGACAGGGGGTGGCTACACCTTC
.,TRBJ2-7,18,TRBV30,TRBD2,CAWSVLTSKTSRAYEQYF,TGTGCCTGGAGTGTACTGACTAGCAAGACATCTAGGGCCTACGAGCAGTACTTC
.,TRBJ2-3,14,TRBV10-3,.,CAISEGARTDTQYF,TGTGCCATCAGTGAGGGGGCTCGTACAGATACGCAGTATTTT
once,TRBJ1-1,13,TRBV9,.,CASSVRANTEAFF,TGTGCCAGCAGCGTTAGAGCGAACACTGAAGCTTTCTTT
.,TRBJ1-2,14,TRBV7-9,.,CASSLTRAERGYTF,TGTGCCAGCAGCTTGACTAGGGCCGAAAGGGGCTACACCTTC
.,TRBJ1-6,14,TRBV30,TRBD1,CAWRQGSYNSPLHF,TGTGCCTGGAGACAGGGGTCCTATAATTCACCCCTCCACTTT
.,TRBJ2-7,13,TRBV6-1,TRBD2,CASSDRDYREQYF,TGTGCCAGCAGTGACCGGGACTATCGCGAGCAGTACTTC
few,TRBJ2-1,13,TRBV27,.,CASSLFPYNEQFF,TGTGCCAGCAGTTTATTCCCTTACAATGAGCAGTTCTTC
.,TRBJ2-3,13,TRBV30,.,CATGRGGTDTQYF,TGTGCTACGGGCAGGGGGGGCACAGATACGCAGTATTTT
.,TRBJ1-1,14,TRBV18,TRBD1,CASSGQGEYTEAFF,TGTGCCAGCTCGGGCCAGGGGGAGTACACTGAAGCTTTCTTT
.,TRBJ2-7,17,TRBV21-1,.,CASSKKGTSGNLYEQYF,TGTGCCAGCAGCAAAAAGGGGACTAGCGGGAACCTTTACGAGCAGTACTTC
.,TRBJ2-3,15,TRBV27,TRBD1,CASSFIGQGTDTQYF,TGTGCCAGCAGTTTCATCGGACAGGGGACAGATACGCAGTATTTT
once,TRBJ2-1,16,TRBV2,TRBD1,CASSERTGTVWNEQFF,TGTGCCAGCAGTGAACGGACAGGAACCGTTTGGAATGAGCAGTTCTTC
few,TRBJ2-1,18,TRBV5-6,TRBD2,CASSLRLRREGFQNEQFF,TGTGCCAGCAGCTTACGTCTGCGGCGGGAGGGTTTTCAGAATGAGCAGTTCTTC
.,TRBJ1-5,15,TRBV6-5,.,CASSPTLFSNQPQHF,TGTGCCAGCAGCCCGACTCTTTTTAGCAATCAGCCCCAGCATTTT
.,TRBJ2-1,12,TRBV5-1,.,CASQYGENEQFF,TGCGCCAGCCAATATGGTGAGAATGAGCAGTTCTTC
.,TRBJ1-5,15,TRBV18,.,CASSPTTGYEQPQHF,TGTGCCAGCTCACCAACCACAGGGTATGAACAGCCCCAGCATTTT
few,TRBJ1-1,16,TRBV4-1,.,CASSQVPGESIPEAFF,TGCGCCAGCAGCCAAGTACCAGGGGAAAGTATTCCTGAAGCTTTCTTT
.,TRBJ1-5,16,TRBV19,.,CASSMRQMYSNQPQHF,TGTGCCAGTAGTATGAGGCAGATGTATAGCAATCAGCCCCAGCATTTT
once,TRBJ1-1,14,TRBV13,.,CASRLTGWNTEAFF,TGTGCCAGCAGACTAACAGGGTGGAACACTGAAGCTTTCTTT
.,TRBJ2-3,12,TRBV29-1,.,CSADQGGYTQYF,TGCAGCGCTGATCAAGGCGGGTATACGCAGTATTTT
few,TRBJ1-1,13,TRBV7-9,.,CASSLGSYTEAFF,TGTGCCAGCAGCTTAGGCAGTTACACTGAAGCTTTCTTT
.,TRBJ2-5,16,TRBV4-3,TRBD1,CASSRVHRGWQETQYF,TGCGCCAGCAGCCGAGTGCACAGGGGTTGGCAAGAGACCCAGTACTTC
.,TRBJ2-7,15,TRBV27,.,CASSLRGGLPYEQYF,TGTGCCAGCAGTTTAAGGGGGGGCTTGCCCTACGAGCAGTACTTC
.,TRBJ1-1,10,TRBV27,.,CASGTGYAFF,TGTGCCAGCGGTACAGGGTACGCTTTCTTT
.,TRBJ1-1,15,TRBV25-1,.,CASSETGSVRTEAFF,TGTGCCAGCAGTGAAACGGGTTCCGTGCGTACTGAAGCTTTCTTT
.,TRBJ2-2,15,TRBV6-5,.,CATRRDRSSTGELFF,TGTGCCACCAGGAGAGACAGGTCTTCCACCGGGGAGCTGTTTTTT
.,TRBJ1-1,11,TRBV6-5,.,CASCRGQLAFF,TGTGCCAGCTGCCGAGGACAGTTAGCTTTCTTT
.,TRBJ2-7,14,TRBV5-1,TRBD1,CASKPTGASYEQYF,TGCGCCAGCAAGCCAACAGGGGCTTCCTACGAGCAGTACTTC
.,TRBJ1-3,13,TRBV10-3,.,CAISGTSGNTIYF,TGTGCCATCAGTGGGACATCGGGAAACACCATATATTTT
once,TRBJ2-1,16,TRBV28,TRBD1,CAGARMRGQGGNEQFF,TGTGCCGGTGCCCGCATGAGGGGACAGGGAGGGAATGAGCAGTTCTTC